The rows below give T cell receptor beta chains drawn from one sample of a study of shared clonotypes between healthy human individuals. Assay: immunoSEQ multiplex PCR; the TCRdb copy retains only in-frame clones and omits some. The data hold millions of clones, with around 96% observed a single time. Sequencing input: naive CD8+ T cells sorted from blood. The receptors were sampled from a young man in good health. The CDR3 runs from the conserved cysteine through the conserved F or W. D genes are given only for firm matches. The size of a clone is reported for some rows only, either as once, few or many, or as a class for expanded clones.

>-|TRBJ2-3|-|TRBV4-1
TGCGCCAGCAGCCAACCGGGACTCAGCACAGATACGCAGTATTTT
CASSQPGLSTDTQYF
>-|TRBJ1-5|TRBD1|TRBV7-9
TGTGCCAGCAGCTCGACAGGGCTAGAGCCCCAGCATTTT
CASSSTGLEPQHF
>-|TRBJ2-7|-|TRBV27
TGTGCCAGCAGTCCCTCAGGCTACTACGAGCAGTACTTC
CASSPSGYYEQYF
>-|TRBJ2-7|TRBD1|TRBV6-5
TGTGCCAGCAGTTACTCCGGGACAGGCTCCTACGAGCAGTACTTC
CASSYSGTGSYEQYF
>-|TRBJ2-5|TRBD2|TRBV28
TGTGCCAGCAGTTTGGGCGGGGGTATACAAGAGACCCAGTACTTC
CASSLGGGIQETQYF
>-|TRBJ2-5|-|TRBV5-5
TGTGCCAGCACCCCAGGCGACAACCAAGAGACCCAGTACTTC
CASTPGDNQETQYF
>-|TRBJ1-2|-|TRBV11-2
TGTGCCAGCAGACAAGGGTCGGTGGGAGGTGGCTACACCTTC
CASRQGSVGGGYTF
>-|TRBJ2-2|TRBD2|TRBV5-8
TGTGCCAGCAGCTCAGGACTAGCGGGGCCATCGGGACCCGGGGAGCTGTTTTTT
CASSSGLAGPSGPGELFF
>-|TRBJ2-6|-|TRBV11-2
TGTGCCAGCAGCTTAGCCGGGACGGAGAGCTCTGGGGCCAACGTCCTGACTTTC
CASSLAGTESSGANVLTF
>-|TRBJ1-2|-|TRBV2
TGTGCCAGCAGTGGGGCCGAGACCTACTACACCTTC
CASSGAETYYTF
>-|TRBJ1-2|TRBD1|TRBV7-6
TGTGCCAGCAGCTGGGGACAGGACTATGGCTACACCTTC
CASSWGQDYGYTF
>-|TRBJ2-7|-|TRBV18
TGTGCCAGCTCACAGACCGGGTCACCCTACGAGCAGTACTTC
CASSQTGSPYEQYF
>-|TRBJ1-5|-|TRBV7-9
TGTGCCAGCAGCTTGACGACGAACAGGGATAGCAATCAGCCCCAGCATTTT
CASSLTTNRDSNQPQHF
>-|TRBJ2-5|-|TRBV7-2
TGTGCCAGCAGCCTTGCTGGGACACCAGAGACCCAGTACTTC
CASSLAGTPETQYF
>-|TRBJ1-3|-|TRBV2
TGTGCCAGCAGTTTTGATACTATCCGGGACACCTCTGGAAACACCATATATTTT
CASSFDTIRDTSGNTIYF
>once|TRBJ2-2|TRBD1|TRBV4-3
TGCGCCAGCAGCCAAGGGACAGGCCCGACCGGGGAGCTGTTTTTT
CASSQGTGPTGELFF
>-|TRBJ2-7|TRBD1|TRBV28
TGTGCCAGCAGTGGGCGACAGGGGAAGGCCTCGGACGAGCAGTACTTC
CASSGRQGKASDEQYF
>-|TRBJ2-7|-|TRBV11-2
TGTGCCAGCAGCCCCGGGACGGGCTCCTACGAGCAGTACTTC
CASSPGTGSYEQYF
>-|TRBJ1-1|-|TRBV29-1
TGCAGCGTTTTCTCGGTTCTAAACACTGAAGCTTTCTTT
CSVFSVLNTEAFF
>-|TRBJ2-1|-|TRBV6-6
TGTGCCAGCGGAGAGGGAGGCTCCTACAATGAGCAGTTCTTC
CASGEGGSYNEQFF
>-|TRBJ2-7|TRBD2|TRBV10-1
TGCGCCAGCGGGACTAGCGGGAAACGATACGAGCAGTACTTC
CASGTSGKRYEQYF
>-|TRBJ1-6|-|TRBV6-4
TGTGCCAGCAGCGAGGGCCGGGAAAACTATAATTCACCCCTCCACTTT
CASSEGRENYNSPLHF
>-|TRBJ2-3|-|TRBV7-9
TGTGCCACCTCCTCTCCGAAGGAGCTCACGGGCCCAGATACGCAGTATTTT
CATSSPKELTGPDTQYF
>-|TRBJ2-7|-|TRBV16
TGTGCCAGCAGCCCAGATTGGGGGTCCTACGAGCAGTACTTC
CASSPDWGSYEQYF
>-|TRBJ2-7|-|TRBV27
TGTGCCAGCAGTGCCCACGGGGGCGGAGAGCAGTACTTC
CASSAHGGGEQYF
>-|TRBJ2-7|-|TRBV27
TGTGCCAGCAGTTTATTTGGGGGGAATCCCTACGAGCAGTACTTC
CASSLFGGNPYEQYF
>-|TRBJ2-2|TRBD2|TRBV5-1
TGCGCCAGCAGCCTGCGACTAGCGGGAGAGGTGGCCGGGGAGCTGTTTTTT
CASSLRLAGEVAGELFF
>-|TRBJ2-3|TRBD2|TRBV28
TGTGCCAGCACCCCTCGTAGGCTAGCGGGTTTCACAGATACGCAGTATTTT
CASTPRRLAGFTDTQYF
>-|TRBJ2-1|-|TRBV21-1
TGTGCCAGCAGCAGTACGCTTGCTGGGCCGGCTACGTCCAATGAGCAGTTCTTC
CASSSTLAGPATSNEQFF
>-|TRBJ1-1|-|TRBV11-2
TGTGCCAGCAGCTTGTTGATACAGGAGGGGGCTTTCTTT
CASSLLIQEGAFF
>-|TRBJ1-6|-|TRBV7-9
TGTGCCAGCAGCTTAGGGGGGCTCGGATCACCCCTCCACTTT
CASSLGGLGSPLHF
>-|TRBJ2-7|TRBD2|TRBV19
TGTGCCAGTAGACAGACTAGCGGGACCCACTACGAGCAGTACTTC
CASRQTSGTHYEQYF
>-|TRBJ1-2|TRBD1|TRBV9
TGTGCCAGCAGCGTGCCCGGGACAGGGTATGGCTACACCTTC
CASSVPGTGYGYTF